These 6 T cell receptor beta chains originate from one sample sequenced in a study of T cell responses to AZD1222 COVID-19 vaccine. This table comes from immunoSEQ multiplex PCR, and its TCRdb copy is limited to in-frame clones, with some not included. Of about 76,000 clones listed, roughly 80% are singletons. This specimen consisted of peripheral blood, obtained 28 days after the second dose of the MenACWY control vaccine. The source is an adult who received the MenACWY meningococcal vaccine as a control.

The rearrangement joins TRBV19 to TRBJ1-4; D gene uncertain. The CDR3 has 15 residues. V was clipped by 5 bases and J by 3 bases, with 13 bases between them. Per the germline V gene, CDR1 is LNHDA and CDR2 is SQIVND (reference sequence). CDR3 residues: CASSEGFKSNEKLFF. Here the CDR3 DNA reads TGTGCCAGTAGTGAAGGTTTTAAGTCTAATGAAAAACTGTTTTTT.

This chain links TRBV20-1 with TRBJ2-5; D gene ambiguous. With 5 bases removed from V and 7 bases from J, the gap between germline ends came to 11 bases. The CDR3 loop spans 11 amino acids. Germline CDR1 reads DFQATT; CDR2 reads SNEGSKA (reference sequence). This CDR3 is CSAGIEVTQYF. In DNA form, the CDR3 reads TGCAGTGCTGGGATAGAGGTGACCCAGTACTTC.

This sequence joins TRBV3-1 (or the pseudogene TRBV3-2) and TRBJ1-1; D may be TRBD1 (6 bases). CDR1 LGHDT and CDR2 YNNKEL come from the germline V gene (reference sequence). Between the trimmed V and J ends, which lost 0 bases and 8 bases, there was a span of 13 bases. CDR3 length equals 14 residues. In DNA form, the CDR3 reads TGTGCCAGCAGCCAAGATTGGGGGGGCACAGAAGCTTTCTTT. Translating gives CASSQDWGGTEAFF.

The chain couples TRBV19 to TRBJ2-7; D might be TRBD2 (5 bases). Germline V gene data show CDR1 as LNHDA and CDR2 as SQIVND (reference sequence). Trimming shortened V by 3 bases and J by 3 bases, and 9 bases separated the two germline ends. The CDR3 sequence is 13 residues long. CDR3 DNA sequence: TGTGCCAGTAGTATCTCAGCGGACTACGAGCAGTACTTC. Translation gives CASSISADYEQYF.

This sequence joins TRBV5-6 and TRBJ1-1, with 9 positions matching TRBD1. The trim removed 2 bases at V and 6 bases at J, leaving 8 bases unmatched. In germline, CDR1 is SGHDT, CDR2 YYEEEE. This CDR3 region has 15 residues. The DNA for the CDR3 is TGTGCCAGCAGCTTAGGACAGGGGCGGTTCCCTGAAGCTTTCTTT. This translates into CASSLGQGRFPEAFF.

The gene calls are TRBV6-2 or TRBV6-3 and TRBJ1-5; D is uncertain. V was clipped by 5 bases and J by 4 bases, with 15 bases between them. CDR1 and CDR2 (germline): MNHEY, SVGEGT. This CDR3 has 15 residues. The CDR3 DNA follows: TGTGCCAGCAGTCCCCGTGAGTTAAGGAATCAGCCCCAGCATTTT. This translates into CASSPRELRNQPQHF.